The T cell receptor (beta chain) described here comes from a study of T cells in women clearing cervical HPV infection (dated by TCRdb to between 2017 and 2018). Study-wide context: The cases were 25 women with histologically confirmed HPV16-related CIN3 or worse, and 2 of these cases were invasive cancers. The 20 to 25 controls were women who cleared a single incident HPV16 infection within 12 months without developing precancer or cancer. Blood from cases was collected at the visit at which the lesion was first identified, whereas blood from controls was collected once infection was no longer detected. For cases, a median interval of about 140 days, with an interquartile range of 90 to 200 days, was observed between lesion detection and blood sampling. Since only a few of the women had HLA typing available, the possibility that HLA type was acting as a confounder could not be ruled out. The exploratory proof-of-principle case-control study was nested within the Guanacaste HPV Natural History Study in Costa Rica and compared TCR repertoires across cervical HPV16 outcomes. Cases were matched to controls by age within five years and by the year the sample was collected. A median age of roughly 33 years was observed in cases versus approximately 38 in controls, and no significant differences in baseline characteristics were found. In the parent cohort, around 10,000 women aged 18 or older were enrolled in Guanacaste, Costa Rica, during about 1993 to 1994 and were followed for more than 6 years. As quality controls, five blinded duplicates were added to each group, bringing the total to 60 or so samples made up of approximately 50 participants and about 10 replicates.

A note on this clone: Its cognate antigen has yet to be identified. From the germline J gene comes the end of the CDR3, since the read stops 3 residues before it.

TCR beta CDR3 regions were amplified by multiplex PCR using the immunoSEQ assay from an average of roughly 1,200 ng genomic DNA per sample. Primer bias was corrected in the assay by using a complete synthetic TCR repertoire to establish an amplification baseline. The amplicons were sequenced on the Illumina platform. Per the authors' processing: Sequence errors were corrected by clustering with frequency ratios and a modified nearest-neighbor algorithm, and the sequences were then analyzed in the immunoSEQ Analyzer using IMGT gene definitions. At each rarefaction depth, TCR richness and evenness were averaged across 20 rarefaction repeats, and samples with fewer sequences than that depth were excluded. V, D and J gene relative abundances were compared between groups with Wilcoxon rank sum tests, applying FDR correction. An intraclass correlation of around 96% for TCR richness and an average of about 77% across some 66 gene segments were obtained from the blinded duplicates. As stored in TCRdb, this immuneACCESS dataset retains in-frame rearrangements with V and J assigned. A fraction of the clones does not appear; measured against another copy, unresolved V genes explain less than half of the discrepancy, and the remainder lacks a known reason. The V and J calls and the clone size are those of that table, but D and trimming were determined from the DNA. The table for this sample lists fewer than 25,000 clones. The ten largest account for 4% to 6% of the sample.

Every participant had a single incident cervical HPV16 infection, and women with prevalent HPV16 infections were excluded. Cervical HPV DNA was detected by MY09/MY11 PCR, and genotyping was performed by dot-blot hybridization. About 15 mL of heparinized blood were centrifuged, and the buffy coat was aliquoted, frozen at -30°C, then stored at -80°C. QIAGEN kits were used to extract genomic DNA from buffy coat specimens. In the germline V gene, CDR1 corresponds to KGHSH and CDR2 to LQKENI. From the cysteine through the phenylalanine, the CDR3 covers 15 amino acids. The 36 bases shown cover part of the CDR3, and their frame starts at base 1. The junction shows trimming of 4 bases on V and 4 bases on J, and the gene matches do not reach 4 bases of it. Overall study outcomes, separate from this receptor: Random forest classifiers that combined richness and V gene abundances separated cases from controls with an estimated AUC of about 0.8. Because T-cell numbers per sample were unknown, differences in richness could reflect varying T-cell content rather than repertoire biology. Because of the cross-sectional design, the study could not determine whether the associations came before infection or resulted from infection, and neither effector/memory subsets nor HPV-specific T cells were isolated. TRBV6-7 relative abundance was lower in cases than in controls (0.11% versus 0.16%; Bonferroni P = 0.0008). TCR repertoire richness was significantly higher in CIN3+ cases than in controls across sequencing depths, while evenness did not differ.

The chain joins TRBV18 to TRBJ2-1, with TRBD2 matching 10 junction bases. This TCR was recovered from a woman between 18 and 75 years old with a cervical HPV16 infection that either progressed to CIN3+ or cleared (not recorded which). Input material: blood buffy coat. The covered CDR3 bases are TGTGCCAGCTCACTTCTAGCGGGGGAGTACAATGAG. Translated, it gives CASSLLAGEYNE. The full-length CDR3 reads as CASSLLAGEYNEQFF.